The sequence of this T cell receptor (beta chain) was determined in a study of CD8 T cells in ankylosing spondylitis. Generation of TCR beta libraries employed quantitative 5'-RACE incorporating molecular barcodes. TCRdb re-analysed the 5' RACE reads in MiXCR, keeping a single row per CDR3 protein. Counted here are about 450,000 distinct CDR3 sequences, 25% to 30% occurring once; the ten biggest clones make up about 0.89%. V was shortened by 0 bases and J by 6 bases, with 16 bases between the two germline ends. This CDR3 has 15 residues. Germline V lookup: CDR1 SGHRS, CDR2 YFSETQ. Whole-study findings and limits: Fewer than ten highly homologous variants made up a TCR beta motif that seemed to typify ankylosing spondylitis blood. Disease-linked clones bore a CD8+ phenotype and were relatively rare in peripheral blood. Prior literature has documented some motif variants in synovial fluid and blood from reactive arthritis. Reportedly, disease-linked clones are significantly enriched in ankylosing spondylitis patients' matched synovial fluid.

This clonotype showed up just a few times. Its antigen remains unknown. The chain employs TRBV5-1 and TRBJ2-7; maybe TRBD1 (6 bases). The sample taken for sequencing was blood, either unsorted or a sorted T cell fraction (not recorded which). This receptor was obtained from a male donor with ankylosing spondylitis. In nucleotides, the CDR3 is TGCGCCAGCAGCTTGGAGGGGACACCCGTTCGCGAGCAGTACGTC. It encodes CASSLEGTPVREQYV.